This is a list of T cell receptor beta chains from one sample in a study of cytomegalovirus exposure and HLA in healthy donors. The method was immunoSEQ multiplex PCR; TCRdb's version includes in-frame clones alone and lacks a portion of them. The table has about 140,000 clones, around 80% seen once. The sequenced sample was PBMCs. The receptors shown here come from a man aged 45-65 years in good health and CMV-seronegative. CDR3s include the opening cysteine and the closing phenylalanine or tryptophan. A D gene is named only where the DNA matches it firmly. Clone size is given for some rows only: seen once, a few or many times, or a class if the clone is expanded.

V gene	D gene	clone size	J gene	CDR3 protein	CDR3 DNA
TRBV9	.	.	TRBJ2-5	CASSVREVETQYF	TGTGCCAGCAGCGTCAGGGAAGTGGAGACCCAGTACTTC
TRBV27	TRBD2	.	TRBJ2-1	CASSLPSGSGIAGGRYNEQFF	TGTGCCAGCAGTTTACCATCCGGCTCCGGGATAGCGGGAGGGCGATACAATGAGCAGTTCTTC
TRBV2	TRBD1	few	TRBJ1-3	CASRTGLSGNTIYF	TGTGCCAGCCGGACAGGCCTCTCTGGAAACACCATATATTTT
TRBV5-1	TRBD2	.	TRBJ2-3	CASSLGAVAGGADTQYF	TGCGCCAGCAGCCTGGGAGCGGTAGCGGGAGGGGCAGATACGCAGTATTTT
TRBV5-8	TRBD2	few	TRBJ2-2	CASSLIGTAGGTGELFF	TGTGCCAGCAGCTTGATCGGGACGGCGGGGGGCACCGGGGAGCTGTTTTTT
TRBV13	TRBD2	few	TRBJ2-5	CASSAPDPGGGQETQYF	TGTGCCAGCAGCGCACCTGACCCTGGCGGGGGGCAAGAGACCCAGTACTTC
TRBV5-4	.	.	TRBJ2-3	CASSQPGKKGGTDTQYF	TGTGCCAGCAGCCAACCCGGTAAGAAGGGAGGCACAGATACGCAGTATTTT
TRBV13	TRBD2	.	TRBJ2-3	CASSFRTSGGGTDTQYF	TGTGCCAGCAGCTTCCGGACTAGCGGGGGGGGCACAGATACGCAGTATTTT
TRBV5-1	TRBD1	.	TRBJ1-1	CASSLSGTGNTEAFF	TGCGCCAGCAGCCTATCCGGGACAGGGAACACTGAAGCTTTCTTT
TRBV5-1	.	once	TRBJ1-2	CASSLVQNYGYTF	TGCGCCAGCAGCTTGGTACAGAACTATGGCTACACCTTC
TRBV2	TRBD1	few	TRBJ1-2	CASHRGEIGYTF	TGTGCCAGTCACAGGGGAGAAATTGGCTACACCTTC
TRBV28	.	.	TRBJ1-2	CASSLGRYGYTF	TGTGCCAGCAGTTTAGGCCGCTATGGCTACACCTTC
TRBV5-1	TRBD1	.	TRBJ1-2	CASSLGTGVGYTF	TGCGCCAGCAGCTTAGGGACAGGGGTCGGCTACACCTTC
TRBV30	TRBD2	.	TRBJ2-3	CAWSPRTSSAADTQYF	TGTGCCTGGAGTCCCCGGACTAGTAGTGCAGCAGATACGCAGTATTTT
TRBV29-1	.	.	TRBJ2-7	CSVEVRGYEQYF	TGCAGCGTTGAGGTCAGGGGCTACGAGCAGTACTTC
TRBV6-5	.	.	TRBJ2-1	CASRGIAAEQFF	TGTGCCAGCAGGGGGATAGCGGCTGAGCAGTTCTTC
TRBV4-2	.	few	TRBJ1-1	CASSQELSRTVNTEAFF	TGTGCCAGCAGCCAAGAACTAAGTAGGACAGTGAACACTGAAGCTTTCTTT
TRBV9	TRBD1	.	TRBJ2-6	CASSTPGQGFSGANVLTF	TGTGCCAGCAGCACGCCGGGACAGGGATTCTCTGGGGCCAACGTCCTGACTTTC
TRBV11-3	TRBD1	.	TRBJ2-2	CASSLEGTVNTGELFF	TGTGCCAGCAGCTTAGAAGGGACAGTGAACACCGGGGAGCTGTTTTTT
TRBV30	TRBD1	.	TRBJ2-2	CAWRLRDRVPGELFF	TGTGCCTGGAGGCTCCGGGACAGGGTTCCCGGGGAGCTGTTTTTT
TRBV2	.	.	TRBJ1-2	CASYSGGGYTF	TGTGCCTCCTACTCGGGAGGGGGCTACACCTTC
TRBV11-2	TRBD1	.	TRBJ1-4	CASSPGEGQGREKLFF	TGTGCCAGCAGCCCGGGGGAGGGACAGGGGAGGGAAAAACTGTTTTTT
TRBV30	TRBD1	.	TRBJ1-1	CAWGAGTAGPRTEAFF	TGTGCCTGGGGTGCCGGGACAGCGGGTCCACGGACTGAAGCTTTCTTT
TRBV4-1	.	.	TRBJ2-4	CASSQDRTGGSWLAKNIQYF	TGCGCCAGCAGCCAAGACCGGACTGGCGGGTCCTGGCTGGCCAAAAACATTCAGTACTTC